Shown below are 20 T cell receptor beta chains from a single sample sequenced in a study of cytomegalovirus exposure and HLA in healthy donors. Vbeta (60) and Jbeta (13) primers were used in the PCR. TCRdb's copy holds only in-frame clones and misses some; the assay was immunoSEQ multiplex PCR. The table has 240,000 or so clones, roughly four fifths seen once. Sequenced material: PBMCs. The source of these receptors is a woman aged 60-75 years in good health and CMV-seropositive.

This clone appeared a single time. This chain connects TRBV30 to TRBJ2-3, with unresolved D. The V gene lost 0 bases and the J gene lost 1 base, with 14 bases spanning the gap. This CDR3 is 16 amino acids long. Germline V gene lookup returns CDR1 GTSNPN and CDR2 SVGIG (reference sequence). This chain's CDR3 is CAWSVSVGVGTDTQYF. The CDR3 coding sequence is TGTGCCTGGAGTGTATCTGTCGGAGTAGGCACAGATACGCAGTATTTT.

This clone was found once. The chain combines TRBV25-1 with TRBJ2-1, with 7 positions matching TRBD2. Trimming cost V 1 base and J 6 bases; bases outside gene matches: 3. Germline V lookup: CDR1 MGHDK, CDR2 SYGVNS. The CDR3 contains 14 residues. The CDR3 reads CASSEWGGSNEQFF. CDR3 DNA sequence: TGTGCCAGCAGTGAATGGGGAGGGAGCAATGAGCAGTTCTTC.

The CDR3 DNA reads TGTGCCAGCAGCTTGGTTGGGCCTAGCCGGGAGACCCAGTACTTC. Amino acids: CASSLVGPSRETQYF. The V call is TRBV5-4, the J call TRBJ2-5; tentatively, D is TRBD2 (5 bases). V gave up 0 bases and J gave up 5 bases, with 14 bases separating them. Germline V gives CDR1 SGHNT, CDR2 YYREEE (reference sequence). The CDR3 contains 15 residues.

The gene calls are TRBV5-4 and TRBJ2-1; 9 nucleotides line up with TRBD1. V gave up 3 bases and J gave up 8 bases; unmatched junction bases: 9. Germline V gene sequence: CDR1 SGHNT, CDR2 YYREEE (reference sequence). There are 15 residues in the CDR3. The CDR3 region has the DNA TGTGCCAGCAGCTCCATCCGGGACAGGGCCTATGAGCAGTTCTTC. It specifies CASSSIRDRAYEQFF.

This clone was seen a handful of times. The CDR3 protein is CASSQDGLAGPGEQYF. CDR3 DNA sequence: TGCGCCAGCAGCCAAGACGGACTAGCGGGCCCTGGAGAGCAGTACTTC. V gene TRBV4-1 combines with J gene TRBJ2-7, with 11 positions matching TRBD2. Germline lookup yields CDR1 MGHRA and CDR2 YSYEKL. V lost 0 bases to trimming and J lost 7 bases; unmatched junction nucleotides: 8. This CDR3 comprises 16 residues.

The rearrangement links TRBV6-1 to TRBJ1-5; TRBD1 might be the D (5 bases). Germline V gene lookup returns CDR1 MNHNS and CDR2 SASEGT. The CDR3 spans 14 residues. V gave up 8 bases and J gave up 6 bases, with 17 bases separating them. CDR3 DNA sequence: TGTGCCAGCCGCCTCGGGGGGGGAGGTCAGCCCCAGCATTTT. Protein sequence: CASRLGGGGQPQHF.

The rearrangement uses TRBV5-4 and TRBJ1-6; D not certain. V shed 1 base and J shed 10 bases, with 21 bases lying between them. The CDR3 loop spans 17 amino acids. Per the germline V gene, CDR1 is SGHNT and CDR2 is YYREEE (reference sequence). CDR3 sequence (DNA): TGTGCCAGCAGCTTGAATGGGCTTGCACCTTCCAGGTCACCCCTCCACTTT. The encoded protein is CASSLNGLAPSRSPLHF.

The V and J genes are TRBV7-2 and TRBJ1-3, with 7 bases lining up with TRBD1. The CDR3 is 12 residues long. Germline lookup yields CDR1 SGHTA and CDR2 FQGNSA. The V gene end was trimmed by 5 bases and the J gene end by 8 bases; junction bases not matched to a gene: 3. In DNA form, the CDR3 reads TGTGCCAGCAGCCGCAGGGGGGACACCATATATTTT. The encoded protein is CASSRRGDTIYF.

As DNA, the CDR3 is TGTGCCAGCAGCCAGGTTTTAGAGAGCAATCAGCCCCAGCATTTT. It codes for CASSQVLESNQPQHF. The rearrangement joins TRBV4-2 to TRBJ1-5; no definite D call. V lost 3 bases to trimming and J lost 1 base, with 10 bases between them. The CDR3 covers 15 residues. The V gene's germline CDR1 is LGHNA and CDR2 YNFKEQ.

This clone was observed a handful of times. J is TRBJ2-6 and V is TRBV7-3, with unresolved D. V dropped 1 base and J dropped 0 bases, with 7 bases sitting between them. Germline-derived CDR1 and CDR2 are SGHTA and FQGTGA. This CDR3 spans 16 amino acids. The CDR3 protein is CASSLRTVSGANVLTF. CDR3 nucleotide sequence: TGTGCCAGCAGCTTAAGAACTGTCTCTGGGGCCAACGTCCTGACTTTC.

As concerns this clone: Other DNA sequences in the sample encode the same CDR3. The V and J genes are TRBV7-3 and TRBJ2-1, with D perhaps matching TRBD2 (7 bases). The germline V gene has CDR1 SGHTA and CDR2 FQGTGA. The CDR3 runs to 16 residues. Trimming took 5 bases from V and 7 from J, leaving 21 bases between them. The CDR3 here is CASSRGANSRVNEQFF. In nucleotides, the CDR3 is TGTGCCAGCAGCCGGGGGGCTAACTCGAGAGTTAATGAGCAGTTCTTC.

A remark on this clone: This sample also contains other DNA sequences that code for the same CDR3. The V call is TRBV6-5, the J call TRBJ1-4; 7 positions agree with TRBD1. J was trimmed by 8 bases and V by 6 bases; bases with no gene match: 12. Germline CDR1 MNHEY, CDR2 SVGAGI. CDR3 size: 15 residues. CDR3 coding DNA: TGTGCCAGCAGGCGAACAGGGGCCGCTACCGAAAAACTGTTTTTT. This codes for CASRRTGAATEKLFF.

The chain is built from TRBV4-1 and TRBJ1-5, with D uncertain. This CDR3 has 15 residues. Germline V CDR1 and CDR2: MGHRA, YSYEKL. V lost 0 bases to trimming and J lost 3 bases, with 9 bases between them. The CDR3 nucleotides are TGCGCCAGCAGCCAAGATGGCCAGGACAATCAGCCCCAGCATTTT. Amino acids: CASSQDGQDNQPQHF.

The CDR3 region is CASSQDWPTGELFF. The CDR3 region has the DNA TGCGCCAGCAGCCAAGATTGGCCAACCGGGGAGCTGTTTTTT. This rearrangement joins TRBV4-1 to TRBJ2-2; D gene ambiguous. The V and J ends lost 0 bases and 5 bases respectively, with 7 bases between them. Germline CDR1 reads MGHRA; CDR2 reads YSYEKL. The CDR3 loop spans 14 amino acids.

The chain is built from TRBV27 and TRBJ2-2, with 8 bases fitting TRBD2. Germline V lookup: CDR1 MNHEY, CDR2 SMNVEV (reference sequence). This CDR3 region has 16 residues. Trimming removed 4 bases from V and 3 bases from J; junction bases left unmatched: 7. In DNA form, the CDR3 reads TGTGCCAGCAGTTCCCCGGGAGGGAAGGACACCGGGGAGCTGTTTTTT. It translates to CASSSPGGKDTGELFF.

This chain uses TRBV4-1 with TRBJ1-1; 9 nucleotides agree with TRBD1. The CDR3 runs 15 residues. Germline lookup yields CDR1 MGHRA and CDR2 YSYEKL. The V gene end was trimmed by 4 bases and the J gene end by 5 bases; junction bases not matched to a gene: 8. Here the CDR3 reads CASSLIGTGMTEAFF. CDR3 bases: TGCGCCAGCAGCCTCATCGGGACAGGGATGACTGAAGCTTTCTTT.

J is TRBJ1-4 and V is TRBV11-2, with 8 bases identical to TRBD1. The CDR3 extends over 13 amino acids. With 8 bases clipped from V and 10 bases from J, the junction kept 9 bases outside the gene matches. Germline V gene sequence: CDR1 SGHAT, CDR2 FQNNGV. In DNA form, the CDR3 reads TGTGCCAGCTCTCCGGCAGGGGGCGGAAAACTGTTTTTT. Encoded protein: CASSPAGGGKLFF. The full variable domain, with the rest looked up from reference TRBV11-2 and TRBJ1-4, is EAGVAQSPRYKIIEKRQSVAFWCNPISGHATLYWYQQILGQGPKLLIQFQNNGVVDDSQLPKDRFSAERLKGVDSTLKIQPAKLEDSAVYLCASSPAGGGKLFFGSGTQLSVL.

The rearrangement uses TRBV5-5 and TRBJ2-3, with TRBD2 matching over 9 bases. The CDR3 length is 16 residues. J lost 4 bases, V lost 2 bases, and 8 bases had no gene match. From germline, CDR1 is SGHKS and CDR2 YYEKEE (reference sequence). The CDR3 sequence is CASSLDLAGRADTQYF. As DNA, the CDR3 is TGTGCCAGCAGCTTAGATCTAGCGGGAAGGGCAGATACGCAGTATTTT.

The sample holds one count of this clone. Here the CDR3 DNA reads TGTGCCATCAGTGAGTCGACGGGGACAGGTACCTACGAGCAGTACTTC. Its translation: CAISESTGTGTYEQYF. V usage is TRBV10-3 and J usage is TRBJ2-7; 8 bases are shared with TRBD1. The germline V gene has CDR1 ENHRY and CDR2 SYGVKD. This CDR3 contains 16 residues. V lost 0 bases and J lost 2; bases outside the gene matches: 6.

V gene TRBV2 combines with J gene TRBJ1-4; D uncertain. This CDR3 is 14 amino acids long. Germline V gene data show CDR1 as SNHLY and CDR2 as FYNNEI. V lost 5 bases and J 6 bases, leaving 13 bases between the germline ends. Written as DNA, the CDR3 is TGTGCCAGCAGTCTGATGTCAGGCTATGAAAAACTGTTTTTT. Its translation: CASSLMSGYEKLFF.